These 16 T cell receptor beta chains originate from one sample sequenced in a study of T cell clusters in autoimmune cytopenias. TRB was amplified from approximately 250 ng of peripheral blood genomic DNA per sample. TRB rearrangements were amplified by touch-down multiplex PCR with mixed TRB-A/B primers. With the multiplex PCR reads reprocessed, TCRdb shows one record per CDR3 protein and no DNA. With 11,000 or so distinct CDR3 sequences in the sample, the ten largest clones hold about a quarter. A further study also used this sample, focusing on T cell repertoires in aging, cancer and after chemotherapy.

Sequenced: peripheral blood. These receptors came from a human donor in good health.

The rearrangement links TRBV5-4 to TRBJ2-7; the TRBD1 assignment by TCRdb is unverifiable without DNA. Germline loops: CDR1 SGHNT, CDR2 YYREEE (reference sequence). The CDR3 is 15 amino acids. The CDR3 loop reads CASSLLGHGSYEQYF.

This clonotype is called medium-sized (0.01 to 0.1%) based on its frequency. The chain carries TRBV29-1 and TRBJ2-5; TCRdb names TRBD2, which stays unverified in the absence of DNA. Per germline, CDR1 SQVTM and CDR2 ANQGSEA. The CDR3 totals 15 residues. This chain's CDR3 is CSARTSGGASETQYF.

The chain employs TRBV5-5 and TRBJ2-2; the TCRdb call, TRBD1, lacks DNA for checking. CDR3 size: 16 residues. Germline lookup yields CDR1 SGHKS and CDR2 YYEKEE (reference sequence). The CDR3 sequence: CASSLDIGQNTGELFF.

J is TRBJ1-2 and V is TRBV30; TCRdb calls TRBD1, which cannot be checked without DNA. Germline V gene sequence: CDR1 GTSNPN, CDR2 SVGIG (reference sequence). The CDR3 loop spans 13 amino acids. Here the CDR3 reads CAWGQGAHDGYTF.

V and J are TRBV6-1 and TRBJ2-3; TCRdb designates TRBD1, a call that cannot be tested without DNA. The CDR3 contains 16 residues. Germline assignment: CDR1 MNHNS and CDR2 SASEGT. The CDR3 here is CASRFQGSKMADTQYF.

The V and J genes are TRBV11-3 and TRBJ1-2. The CDR3 consists of 13 residues. In germline, CDR1 is SGHNT, CDR2 YENEEA. Here the CDR3 reads CASSLGSGGGYTF.

The chain joins TRBV5-4 to TRBJ2-1; lacking DNA, the TRBD1 call made by TCRdb goes unchecked. This CDR3 region has 15 residues. Per the germline V gene, CDR1 is SGHNT and CDR2 is YYREEE (reference sequence). CDR3 amino acids: CASSPQQGNYNEQFF.

J is TRBJ2-5 and V is TRBV12-3 or TRBV12-4; TCRdb calls TRBD1, which cannot be checked without DNA. The CDR3 spans 14 residues. The CDR3 loop is CASSPGTFGETQYF.

The chain links TRBV5-1 to TRBJ2-3; the TCRdb D gene call, TRBD1, has no DNA to confirm it. The CDR3 loop spans 14 amino acids. Germline V CDR1 and CDR2: SGHRS, YFSETQ. CDR3 loop: CASSLGATGGTQYF.

The gene calls are TRBV6-5 and TRBJ1-1. The germline V gene has CDR1 MNHEY and CDR2 SVGAGI. The CDR3 runs 14 residues. CDR3 in amino acids: CASSTSLLCTEAFF.

The CDR3 loop is CASSRGPSYEQYF. V gene TRBV6-1 combines with J gene TRBJ2-7; the D call from TCRdb, TRBD2, cannot be confirmed without DNA. The CDR3 has 13 residues. Per the germline V gene, CDR1 is MNHNS and CDR2 is SASEGT.

The rearrangement links TRBV6-5 to TRBJ2-7; the D gene TCRdb calls, TRBD2, cannot be checked with no DNA. The germline CDR1 and CDR2 sequences are MNHEY and SVGAGI. The CDR3 totals 13 residues. The CDR3 loop is CASGPSGSQEQYF.

V usage is TRBV20-1 and J usage is TRBJ2-6; the D call of TRBD2 rests on TCRdb alone, since no DNA is present to check it. CDR3 length: 16 residues. CDR1 DFQATT and CDR2 SNEGSKA come from the germline V gene (reference sequence). This chain's CDR3 is CSARDHGGAGANVLTF.

The chain recombines TRBV5-4 with TRBJ1-5; checking the TCRdb D call of TRBD1 is not possible without DNA. The CDR3 has 15 amino acids. Germline values: CDR1 SGHNT, CDR2 YYREEE (reference sequence). This CDR3 reads CASSPGQGGDQPQHF.

This chain connects TRBV10-3 to TRBJ2-1; the D gene TCRdb calls, TRBD2, cannot be checked with no DNA. The length of the CDR3 is 14 residues. Germline lookup yields CDR1 ENHRY and CDR2 SYGVKD. CDR3 loop: CAISESGAGGEQFF.

V and J are TRBV29-1 and TRBJ2-7; TCRdb calls TRBD2, which cannot be checked without DNA. CDR1 and CDR2 from the germline V gene are SQVTM and ANQGSEA. This CDR3 is built from 15 residues. The chain's CDR3 is CSVEGSGGNPNEQYF.